One T cell receptor (beta chain) is described in this entry. TCRdb processed the 5' RACE reads anew with MiXCR; each CDR3 protein has one entry. The profile shows approximately 190,000 distinct CDR3 sequences, roughly 18% of them singletons. V dropped 6 bases and J dropped 0; count of bases not matched to a gene: 5. CDR3 length: 15 amino acids. The source of the sample is a study of T-cell memory formation after mild COVID-19. Sequenced material: PBMCs or a T cell subset sorted from them (not recorded which). The chain links TRBV12-3 or TRBV12-4 to TRBJ2-7, with 10 bases identical to TRBD2. The TCR was taken from an adult woman who had mild COVID-19 (a few samples of this study predate the infection). Cell type and time point are not known. The CDR3 coding sequence is TGTGCCAGCAGGCTTTCTAGCGGGGGCTCCTACGAGCAGTACTTC. Translation: CASRLSSGGSYEQYF.